This TCR beta chain stems from a study of immune evolution from preneoplasia to lung adenocarcinoma. Losses at the gene ends were 4 bases for V and 4 bases for J; bases not matched to a gene: 4. The CDR3 runs to 14 residues. Germline V gene data show CDR1 as KGHSH and CDR2 as LQKENI. TCRdb's copy holds only in-frame clones and misses some; the assay was immunoSEQ multiplex PCR. The sample yields fewer than 50,000 clones, less than 85% seen once. V and J are TRBV18 and TRBJ1-5; 7 bases agree with TRBD1. Sequenced input: FFPE invasive lung adenocarcinoma tissue. This clonotype was obtained from a person aged 55 to 69 with lung adenocarcinoma. For the CDR3, the DNA is TGTGCCAGCTCACTAACAGGGGCTAATCAGCCCCAGCATTTT. This encodes CASSLTGANQPQHF. The full variable domain, its missing parts supplied by reference TRBV18 and TRBJ1-5, is NAGVMQNPRHLVRRRGQEARLRCSPMKGHSHVYWYRQLPEEGLKFMVYLQKENIIDESGMPKERFSAEFPKEGPSILRIQQVVRGDSAAYFCASSLTGANQPQHFGDGTRLSIL.